Below, one T cell receptor beta chain is given with its context. Other DNA sequences within the sample encode an identical CDR3. The germline V gene encodes CDR1 SGDLS and CDR2 YYNGEE. The V and J ends lost 0 bases and 5 bases respectively, with 8 bases between them. This CDR3 is 13 amino acids long. The source of the sample is a study of blood T cell repertoires in COVID-19. The overall study: T cells, B-cell-depleted T cells, or PBMCs supplied cDNA or gDNA.

In the authors' workflow: From reference gene primer amplification, estimates of nucleated cell counts were derived. This table comes from immunoSEQ multiplex PCR, and its TCRdb copy is limited to in-frame clones, with some not included. V and J calls and clone size come straight from that table; D and trimming were deduced from the DNA. The sample has 100,000 to 150,000 clones; roughly 90% are singletons. The specimen was PBMCs or T cells enriched from blood (not recorded which). This sequence was found in a woman aged 45-59 years who had recovered from COVID-19. V usage is TRBV9 and J usage is TRBJ1-1; D is ambiguous. The CDR3 nucleotides are TGTGCCAGCAGCGTAGTGGAGGAGACTGAAGCTTTCTTT. Its protein is CASSVVEETEAFF.